Sequencing of this TCR beta chain was carried out in a study of blood T cell repertoires in COVID-19. Study-wide background: In each case, the material was cDNA or gDNA derived from T cells, B-cell-depleted T cells, or PBMCs.

Participants' reported clinical history set cohort assignment. CDR3 size: 14 residues. The V gene's germline CDR1 is MDHEN and CDR2 SYDVKM. V gave up 5 bases and J gave up 2 bases, with 10 bases separating them. Sequencing used immunoSEQ multiplex PCR; TCRdb keeps in-frame clones, though not all of them. The sample records approximately 210,000 clones, 89% being singletons. In its sample, this clone was seen once. Sequences were obtained from PBMCs or T cells enriched from blood (not recorded which). The chain recombines TRBV28 with TRBJ1-3, with D possibly being TRBD1 (5 bases). The clonotype was recovered from a woman younger than 35 who had recovered from COVID-19. The CDR3 loop reads CASSGPGTGNTIYF. In DNA form, the CDR3 reads TGTGCCAGCAGTGGGCCAGGGACTGGAAACACCATATATTTT. The whole variable domain, remainder taken from reference TRBV28 and TRBJ1-3, is DVKVTQSSRYLVKRTGEKVFLECVQDMDHENMFWYRQDPGLGLRLIYFSYDVKMKEKGDIPEGYSVSREKKERFSLILESASTNQTSMYLCASSGPGTGNTIYFGEGSWLTVV.